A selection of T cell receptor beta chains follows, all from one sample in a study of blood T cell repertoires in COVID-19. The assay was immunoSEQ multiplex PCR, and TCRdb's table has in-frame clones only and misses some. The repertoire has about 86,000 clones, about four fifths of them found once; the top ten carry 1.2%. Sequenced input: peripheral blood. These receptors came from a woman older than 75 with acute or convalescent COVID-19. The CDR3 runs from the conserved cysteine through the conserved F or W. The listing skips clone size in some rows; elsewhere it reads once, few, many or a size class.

CASSLLANEQFF	TRBV5-1	TRBJ2-1	-
CASSYMVRPGYGYTF	TRBV6-2/TRBV6-3	TRBJ1-2	-
CASSLTQGAGGYGYTF	TRBV7-8	TRBJ1-2	few
CASSLGRGGVDGYEQYF	TRBV7-2	TRBJ2-7	-
CASSGRENTGELFF	TRBV9	TRBJ2-2	once
CASQWSGFKYF	TRBV27	TRBJ2-3	-
CATSRDQGITYEQYF	TRBV15	TRBJ2-7	-
CASSLSQSGGLGGGYTF	TRBV27	TRBJ1-2	-
CATSRDGGGPKNIQYF	TRBV15	TRBJ2-4	-
CASSSAGGYTDTQYF	TRBV5-4	TRBJ2-3	-
CAISESKLAVSSYNEQFF	TRBV10-3	TRBJ2-1	once
CASSRRDRGNGELFF	TRBV19	TRBJ2-2	-
CASSFETQGHGYTF	TRBV5-1	TRBJ1-2	-
CASSLGRGNEKLFF	TRBV5-1	TRBJ1-4	-
CASSQLQGSEQYF	TRBV3-1/TRBV3-2	TRBJ2-7	-
CASRSSYEQYF	TRBV6-5	TRBJ2-7	-
CATSDSWRGTDTQYF	TRBV24-1	TRBJ2-3	-
CASSDPRTYEQYF	TRBV2	TRBJ2-7	-
CASSEQNYGYTF	TRBV10-2	TRBJ1-2	-
CASSFGTGQETQYF	TRBV5-6	TRBJ2-5	-
CASSFGDTQYF	TRBV11-2	TRBJ2-3	-
CASSLETSGDGELFF	TRBV5-1	TRBJ2-2	-
CASSPSIQGNEQFF	TRBV19	TRBJ2-1	-
CASGIGGSYEQYF	TRBV7-2	TRBJ2-7	-
CASSLAETYSNQPQHF	TRBV7-8	TRBJ1-5	once
CASRRSGRADYNEQFF	TRBV5-4	TRBJ2-1	-
CASSRGFYEQYF	TRBV28	TRBJ2-7	-
CASSQGDNYGYTF	TRBV4-2	TRBJ1-2	-
CASSQATSGRGEQYF	TRBV3-1/TRBV3-2	TRBJ2-7	-
CASSLGSLAGNLWHF	TRBV28	TRBJ2-7	-
CASSWWDSYQETQYF	TRBV6-2/TRBV6-3	TRBJ2-5	-
CASSETGTGSYEQYF	TRBV5-1	TRBJ2-7	-
CASSRTSGRGLYNEQFF	TRBV2	TRBJ2-1	-
CASSLGLAGSETQYF	TRBV5-4	TRBJ2-5	-
CASSSRDRGTYEQYF	TRBV11-1	TRBJ2-7	-